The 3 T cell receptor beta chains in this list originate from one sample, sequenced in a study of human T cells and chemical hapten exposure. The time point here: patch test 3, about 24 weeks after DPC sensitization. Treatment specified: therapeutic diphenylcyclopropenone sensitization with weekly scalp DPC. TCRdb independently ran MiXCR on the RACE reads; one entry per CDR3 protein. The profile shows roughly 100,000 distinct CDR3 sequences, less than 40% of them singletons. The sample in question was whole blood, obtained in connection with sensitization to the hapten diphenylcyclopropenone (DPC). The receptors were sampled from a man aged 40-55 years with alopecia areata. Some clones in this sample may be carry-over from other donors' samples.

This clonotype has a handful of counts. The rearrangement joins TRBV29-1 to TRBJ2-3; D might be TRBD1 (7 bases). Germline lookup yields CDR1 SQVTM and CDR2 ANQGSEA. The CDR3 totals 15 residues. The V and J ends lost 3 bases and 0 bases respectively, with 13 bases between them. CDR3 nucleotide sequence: TGCAGCGTTGACAGGGGGGCAGGGAGCACAGATACGCAGTATTTT. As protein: CSVDRGAGSTDTQYF.

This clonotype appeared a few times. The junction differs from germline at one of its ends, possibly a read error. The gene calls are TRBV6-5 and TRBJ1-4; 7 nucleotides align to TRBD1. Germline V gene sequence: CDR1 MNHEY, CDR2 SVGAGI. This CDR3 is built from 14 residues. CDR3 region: CASGYRGTNEKLFF. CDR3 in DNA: TGTGCCAGCGGTTACAGGGGAACTAATGAAAAACTGTTTTTT.

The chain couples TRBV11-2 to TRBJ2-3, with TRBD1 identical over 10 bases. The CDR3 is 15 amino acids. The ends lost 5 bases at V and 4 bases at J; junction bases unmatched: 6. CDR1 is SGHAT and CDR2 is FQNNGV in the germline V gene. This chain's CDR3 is CASSRRTGGSDTQYF. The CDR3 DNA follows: TGTGCCAGCAGCCGCCGGACAGGGGGGTCAGATACGCAGTATTTT.